This T cell receptor (beta chain) was captured by sequencing in a study of shared clonotypes between healthy human individuals. Study-wide results and caveats: Rarefaction demonstrated incomplete sorted-subset sequencing despite large depth.

CD45RA+ naive and CD45RA-negative memory subsets were separated from CD4+ cells. It was at deep level that the assay was run. For sorted subsets, 150 to 200 ng DNA per replicate equaled 30,000 or so T cell genomes. The data were produced by immunoSEQ multiplex PCR, yet TCRdb's version contains in-frame clones alone and is incomplete. The repertoire consists of some 1,100,000 clones, with approximately 80% occurring once and the leading ten covering more than 0.45%. Note on this clone: Its antigen is still unknown.

The sample taken for sequencing was memory CD4+ T cells from PBMCs. Described subset: CD45RA-negative fraction. The receptor was derived from a man aged 18 to 29 in good health. Some clones in this sample may be carry-over from other donors' samples.

The CDR3 protein is CASSGTSGRYSYEQYF. CDR3 DNA: TGTGCCAGCAGTGGAACTAGCGGGAGGTACTCCTACGAGCAGTACTTC. V is TRBV28 and J is TRBJ2-7, with 12 positions matching TRBD2. Germline CDR1 and CDR2: MDHEN and SYDVKM. V gave up 5 bases and J gave up 0 bases; unmatched junction bases: 5. The CDR3 has 16 amino acids.